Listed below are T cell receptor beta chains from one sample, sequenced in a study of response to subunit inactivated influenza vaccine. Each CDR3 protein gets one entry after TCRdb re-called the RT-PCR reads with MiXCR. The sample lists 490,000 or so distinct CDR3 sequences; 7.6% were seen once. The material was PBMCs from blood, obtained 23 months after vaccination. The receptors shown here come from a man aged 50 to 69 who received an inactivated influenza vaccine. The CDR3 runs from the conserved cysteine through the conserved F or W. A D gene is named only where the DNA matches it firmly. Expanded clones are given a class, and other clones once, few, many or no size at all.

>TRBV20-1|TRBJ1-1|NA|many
TGCAGTGCTATTGGACAGCCCGAGGGGGGCACTGAAGCTTTCTTT
CSAIGQPEGGTEAFF
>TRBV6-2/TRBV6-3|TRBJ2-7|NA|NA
TGTGCCAGCAGTAGGGGCTTCCCCTACGAGCAGTACTTC
CASSRGFPYEQYF
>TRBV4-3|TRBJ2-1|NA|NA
TGCGCCAGCAGCCAAGAGATAGGAAGAGAGCTGTTCTTC
CASSQEIGRELFF
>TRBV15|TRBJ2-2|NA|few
TGTGCCACCAGCAGAGAAGAGACCGGGGAGCTGTTTTTT
CATSREETGELFF
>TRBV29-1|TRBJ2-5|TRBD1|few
TGCAGCGTTGAGGCGAGCACAGGGGCCCCGAAGACCCAGTACTTC
CSVEASTGAPKTQYF
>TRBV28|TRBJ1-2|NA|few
TGTGCCAGCAGTTTATCCCGAACATACTATGGCTACACCTTC
CASSLSRTYYGYTF
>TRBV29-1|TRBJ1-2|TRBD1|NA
TGCAGCGTAGCCGTGGAGGGGGCTGGTGGCTACACCTTC
CSVAVEGAGGYTF
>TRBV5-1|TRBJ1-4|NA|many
TGCGCCAGCAGCTTGGAGAATACCGGGAGTGAAAAACTGTTTTTT
CASSLENTGSEKLFF
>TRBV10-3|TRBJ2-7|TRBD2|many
TGTGCCATCAGTGGGACTAGCGGGAGTCTGCACGAGCAGTACTTC
CAISGTSGSLHEQYF
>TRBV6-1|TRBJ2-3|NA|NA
TGTGCCAGCAGAGTCCAGGGGTCTAGCACAGATACGCAGTATTTT
CASRVQGSSTDTQYF
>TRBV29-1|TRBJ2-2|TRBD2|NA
TGCAGCGTTACCGGGACTAGCGGGAGACTGCACGGGGAGCTGTTTTTT
CSVTGTSGRLHGELFF
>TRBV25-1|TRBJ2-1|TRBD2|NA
TGTGCCAGCAGTTTGTTGGCTAGCGGGAGGTTAAACAATGAGCAGTTCTTC
CASSLLASGRLNNEQFF
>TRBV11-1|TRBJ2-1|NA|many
TGTGCCAGCAGCTTAGAATATGAGCAGTTCTTC
CASSLEYEQFF
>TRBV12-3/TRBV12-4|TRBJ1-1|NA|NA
TGTGCCAGCAGTTTATTCGGGGCAGGTAAAGATGAAGCTTTCTTT
CASSLFGAGKDEAFF
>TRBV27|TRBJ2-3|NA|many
TGTGCCAGCAGTTTAATCGATGCCTACTCAGATACGCAGTATTTT
CASSLIDAYSDTQYF
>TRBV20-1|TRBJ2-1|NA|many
TGCAGTGCTTTCAGCAATGAGCAGTTCTTC
CSAFSNEQFF
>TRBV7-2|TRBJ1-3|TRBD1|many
TGTGCCAGCAGCTTATTGGTTACAGGGGAGTCTGGAAACACCATATATTTT
CASSLLVTGESGNTIYF
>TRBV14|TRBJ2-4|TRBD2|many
TGTGCCAGCAGCCAAGGTTGGGGGGGAAACATTCAGTACTTC
CASSQGWGGNIQYF
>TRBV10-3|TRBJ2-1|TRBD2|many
TGTGCCATCAGCGGTAGCGGGAGTACAATTTATGAGCAGTTCTTC
CAISGSGSTIYEQFF
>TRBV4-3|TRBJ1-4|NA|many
TGCGCCAGCAGCCAAGGGGCAGGGCAGGATGAAAAACTGTTTTTT
CASSQGAGQDEKLFF
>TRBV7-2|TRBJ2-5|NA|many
TGTGCCAGCAGCCTAGAACTAGGCCCTTGGGAGACCCAGTACTTC
CASSLELGPWETQYF
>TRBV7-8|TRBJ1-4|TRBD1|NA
TGTGCCAGCAGCTTAGACAGGGGCGAAAAACTGTTTTTT
CASSLDRGEKLFF
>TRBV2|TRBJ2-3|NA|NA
TGTGCCAGCAGGCGTGGTAGCAGTGTCGCAGATACGCAGTATTTT
CASRRGSSVADTQYF
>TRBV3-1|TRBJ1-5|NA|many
TGTGCCAGCAGCCAAGTGCTGGGGGCTAATCAGCCCCAGCATTTT
CASSQVLGANQPQHF